This TCR beta chain was found in a study of cytomegalovirus exposure and HLA in healthy donors. The PCR ran on 60 Vbeta and 13 Jbeta primers. The protocol was immunoSEQ multiplex PCR, while the TCRdb copy is restricted to in-frame clones and leaves out a portion. Across 180,000 or so clones, the top ten clones capture roughly 0.74% of the sample. The sample consisted of PBMCs. This receptor was taken from a boy aged 5-17 years in good health and CMV-seronegative.

CDR3 nucleotides: TGCGCCAGCAGCCAAGGACGGGAACCGAACACTGAAGCTTTCTTT. Translated, it gives CASSQGREPNTEAFF. The chain is built from TRBV4-3 and TRBJ1-1; D remains unclear. CDR1 and CDR2 (germline): LGHNA, YSLEER. Trimming cost V 1 base and J 1 base, with 10 bases left between them. This CDR3 is built from 15 residues.